Shown below are 2 T cell receptor beta chains from a single sample sequenced in a study of molecular identifiers for immune sequencing clone quantification. A single record per CDR3 protein comes from TCRdb applying MiXCR to the PCR reads. The sample holds approximately 97,000 distinct CDR3 sequences, approximately 24% seen once. The material sequenced was naive CD8+ T cells from blood, with Jurkat cell RNA spiked in. Documented subset: FACS-sorted CD8+CD4-CCR7+CD45RA+ naive T cells. The origin of the receptors is a human donor in good health. Some libraries in this study had Jurkat cell RNA spiked in.

This clonotype was counted at least ten times. This chain uses TRBV4-3 with TRBJ1-3, with a possible D match to TRBD1 (6 bases). Germline loops: CDR1 LGHNA, CDR2 YSLEER. The CDR3 extends over 17 amino acids. The V gene lost 0 bases and the J gene lost 4 bases, with 16 bases spanning the gap. DNA for the CDR3: TGCGCCAGCAGCCAAGATCCAGGACAGAATCTAGGAAACACCATATATTTT. This gives the protein CASSQDPGQNLGNTIYF.

Comments on this clonotype: One base away lies a much larger clone, so this may be a sequencing read error. V gene TRBV12-5 combines with J gene TRBJ1-5; tentative D call: TRBD1 (6 bases). The CDR3 sequence is 14 residues long. V was cut by 6 bases and J by 5 bases, with 14 bases left in between. Germline V gives CDR1 LGHNT, CDR2 FRNRAP. The CDR3 sequence: CASGSGAGHQPQHF. The DNA for the CDR3 is TGTGCTAGTGGATCGGGGGCAGGGCATCAGCCCCAGCATTTT. Filled out from reference TRBV12-5 and TRBJ1-5, the complete variable domain reads DARVTQTPRHKVTEMGQEVTMRCQPILGHNTVFWYRQTMMQGLELLAYFRNRAPLDDSGMPKDRFSAEMPDATLATLKIQPSEPRDSAVYFCASGSGAGHQPQHFGDGTRLSIL.